These 20 T cell receptor beta chains were all obtained from the same sample, sequenced in a study of T cell repertoires in cytomegalovirus infection (dated by TCRdb to the late 2010s). These receptors have no known antigen. The treatment or condition label on this specimen signifies: in vitro stimulation with specific CMV peptide epitopes to enrich CMV-specific T cells. Reads for this sample came from an Illumina HiSeq 1500. TCRdb took the public reads, trimmed them with fastp at Q25, ran MiXCR for clone calling and kept in-frame beta chains. One record per CDR3 amino acid sequence lists the most common genes and DNA. For this sample there are about 700,000 distinct CDR3 sequences; roughly 36% appear just once. The top ten constitute over 15% of the sample. The input for sequencing was cultured PBMCs, taken from culture after CMV antigen stimulation. The source of these receptors is a human donor in good health (CMV status not recorded). Some clones in this sample may be carry-over from other donors' samples.

V gene TRBV19 combines with J gene TRBJ1-5; TRBD1 is a possible D gene (5 bases). The CDR3 has 13 amino acids. The V and J ends lost 6 bases and 7 bases respectively, with 13 bases between them. CDR1 is LNHDA, CDR2 SQIVND, per germline (reference sequence). The CDR3 is CASSLRTLQPQHF. The CDR3 DNA reads as TGTGCCAGTAGCCTCAGGACACTACAGCCCCAGCATTTT.

This clonotype was found a few times. The chain links TRBV19 to TRBJ2-2; 9 bases map to TRBD1. Germline CDR1 reads LNHDA; CDR2 reads SQIVND (reference sequence). The CDR3 consists of 16 residues. V was pared by 5 bases and J by 4 bases, with 8 bases of the junction left unmatched. CDR3 in amino acids: CASSPWGQGGTGELFF. The CDR3 DNA reads as TGTGCCAGTAGTCCTTGGGGACAGGGTGGCACCGGGGAGCTGTTTTTT.

This clonotype has more than one count but fewer than ten. The rearrangement uses TRBV6-2 or TRBV6-3 and TRBJ1-5, with D uncertain. The V gene lost 6 bases and the J gene lost 2 bases, with 11 bases spanning the gap. The germline gives CDR1 MNHEY, CDR2 SVGEGT. CDR3 length equals 14 residues. CDR3 amino acids: CASSRSSGNQPQHF. The DNA for the CDR3 is TGTGCCAGCAGCCGATCTTCGGGCAATCAGCCCCAGCATTTT.

In its sample, this clonotype was seen a few times. The rearrangement uses TRBV7-6 and TRBJ2-3, with D possibly matching TRBD2 (6 bases). Trimming took 2 bases from V and 2 from J, leaving 11 bases between them. The germline V gene encodes CDR1 SGHVS and CDR2 FNYEAQ. The CDR3 spans 15 residues. CDR3 nucleotides: TGTGCCAGCAGCTTATCGCTAGCGTTCACAGATACGCAGTATTTT. The encoded protein is CASSLSLAFTDTQYF.

The sample holds a few counts of this clonotype. The chain uses TRBV7-9 and TRBJ1-1; 10 nucleotides agree with TRBD1. The CDR3 extends over 14 amino acids. The trim removed 4 bases at V and 7 bases at J, leaving 6 bases unmatched. Germline loops: CDR1 SEHNR, CDR2 FQNEAQ (reference sequence). CDR3 DNA: TGTGCCAGCAGCTATGGACAGGGGGTGAATGAAGCTTTCTTT. Encoded protein: CASSYGQGVNEAFF.

The chain uses TRBV7-2 and TRBJ2-1; TRBD2 might be the D (5 bases). V was cut by 7 bases and J by 0 bases, with 10 bases left in between. This CDR3 has 14 residues. From germline, CDR1 is SGHTA and CDR2 FQGNSA. CDR3 nucleotides: TGTGCCAGCATAAGCGGACTCTCCTACAATGAGCAGTTCTTC. This codes for CASISGLSYNEQFF.

The CDR3 sequence is CASSALNGGGRYNEQFF. CDR3 in DNA: TGTGCCAGCAGTGCACTGAATGGTGGCGGGAGGTACAATGAGCAGTTCTTC. V gene TRBV25-1 combines with J gene TRBJ2-1, with TRBD2 matching 8 bases. Germline trimming cut 4 bases from V and 4 bases from J; bases unmatched to any gene: 12. The CDR3 loop spans 17 amino acids. Germline V lookup: CDR1 MGHDK, CDR2 SYGVNS.

This clonotype was seen just once. J is TRBJ2-2 and V is TRBV15; 7 nucleotides match TRBD2. There are 14 residues in the CDR3. CDR1 is LNHNV, CDR2 YYDKDF, per germline (reference sequence). With 8 bases clipped from V and 5 bases from J, the junction kept 8 bases outside the gene matches. The CDR3 nucleotides read TGTGCCACCGCGCGGTCGGGGGGTACCGGGGAGCTGTTTTTT. It encodes CATARSGGTGELFF.

Many counts were recorded for this clonotype. This chain uses TRBV12-3 or TRBV12-4 with TRBJ1-3, with D uncertain. The CDR3 is 14 residues long. The ends were cut back, 6 bases at V and 2 bases at J, with 11 bases in the middle. The CDR3: CASSLREAGNTIYF. For the CDR3, the DNA is TGTGCCAGCAGCTTAAGGGAAGCTGGAAACACCATATATTTT.

V usage is TRBV7-6 and J usage is TRBJ2-5; the match to TRBD2 covers 9 bases. Germline CDR1 and CDR2: SGHVS and FNYEAQ. This CDR3 is 17 amino acids long. V trimming: 4 bases; J trimming: 5 bases; junction bases outside the gene matches: 14. The CDR3 region has the DNA TGTGCCAGCAGCTCCCTTCTTTTAGCGGGGGCGCAGGAGACCCAGTACTTC. It translates to CASSSLLLAGAQETQYF. Combining the CDR3 with reference TRBV7-6 and TRBJ2-5 gives the whole variable domain GAGVSQSPRYKVTKRGQDVALRCDPISGHVSLYWYRQALGQGPEFLTYFNYEAQQDKSGLPNDRFSAERPEGSISTLTIQRTEQRDSAMYRCASSSLLLAGAQETQYFGPGTRLLVL.

V gene TRBV6-1 combines with J gene TRBJ1-5; D remains ambiguous. The CDR3 spans 16 residues. Germline assignment: CDR1 MNHNS and CDR2 SASEGT. The V end lost 4 bases, the J end lost 0 bases, and 13 bases lay between the germline ends. DNA of the CDR3: TGTGCCAGCAGTGCCCGGTGGACCCATAGCAATCAGCCCCAGCATTTT. This codes for CASSARWTHSNQPQHF.

This clonotype was detected ten times or more. The chain has TRBV7-2 and TRBJ1-3; D uncertain. The germline V gene encodes CDR1 SGHTA and CDR2 FQGNSA. The CDR3 extends over 14 amino acids. The ends were cut back, 7 bases at V and 0 bases at J, with 10 bases in the middle. The CDR3 coding sequence is TGTGCCAGCAAGAAGTCCTACTCTGGAAACACCATATATTTT. Translation: CASKKSYSGNTIYF.

This clonotype showed up just a few times. The gene calls are TRBV7-2 and TRBJ2-7, with a weak D call TRBD2 (6 bases). V lost 1 base and J lost 4, with 11 bases in between. The CDR3 totals 14 residues. Germline V gene sequence: CDR1 SGHTA, CDR2 FQGNSA. As DNA, the CDR3 is TGTGCCAGCAGCTTAGGAGGGAGGCGGTACGAGCAGTACTTC. Translated, it gives CASSLGGRRYEQYF.

This chain links TRBV27 with TRBJ1-2; a possible D gene is TRBD1 (6 bases). The CDR3 sequence is 17 residues long. With 4 bases removed from V and 6 bases from J, the gap between germline ends came to 24 bases. CDR1 MNHEY and CDR2 SMNVEV come from the germline V gene (reference sequence). The CDR3 reads CASSSYPGGAGGDGYTF. CDR3 nucleotides: TGTGCCAGCAGTTCCTACCCTGGGGGGGCCGGGGGAGATGGCTACACCTTC.

This clonotype was recorded many times. The CDR3 nucleotides read TGTGCCAGCGCCCCCGAGACAGGGGTGTATTATGAGCAGTTCTTC. Amino acid sequence: CASAPETGVYYEQFF. The chain links TRBV7-2 to TRBJ2-1, with 8 bases that match TRBD1. This CDR3 spans 15 amino acids. Losses at the gene ends were 8 bases for V and 8 bases for J; bases not matched to a gene: 14. Germline V lookup: CDR1 SGHTA, CDR2 FQGNSA.

The genes are TRBV6-5 and TRBJ2-1; 10 nucleotides agree with TRBD2. Per the germline V gene, CDR1 is MNHEY and CDR2 is SVGAGI. The CDR3 is 16 amino acids. V shed 2 bases and J 6 bases; nucleotides not matched to a gene: 7. The CDR3 sequence: CASSYGLAVVSNEQFF. The CDR3 DNA follows: TGTGCCAGCAGTTACGGACTAGCGGTCGTATCCAATGAGCAGTTCTTC.

This clonotype was seen a handful of times. CDR3 sequence reads: CASNKSPSGGRSTDTQYF. Here the CDR3 DNA reads TGTGCCAGCAATAAGAGTCCTAGCGGGGGCCGGAGCACAGATACGCAGTATTTT. The rearrangement joins TRBV6-6 to TRBJ2-3, with 10 bases lining up with TRBD2. Germline CDR1 reads MNHNY; CDR2 reads SVGAGI (reference sequence). This CDR3 is 18 amino acids long. V gave up 7 bases and J gave up 0 bases; unmatched junction bases: 13.

The table lists this clonotype with a few counts. The chain carries TRBV6-6 and TRBJ2-3; weak D call: TRBD2 (7 bases). This CDR3 has 18 amino acids. V was trimmed by 0 bases and J by 4 bases, leaving 20 bases between them. The germline V gene encodes CDR1 MNHNY and CDR2 SVGAGI (reference sequence). CDR3 sequence (DNA): TGTGCCAGCAGTTACTCGACGGTTCCCGGAGGGGGGGCAGATACGCAGTATTTT. Translating gives CASSYSTVPGGGADTQYF.

This clonotype was seen only a few times. V gene TRBV7-9 combines with J gene TRBJ1-1, with D possibly matching TRBD1 (6 bases). The germline gives CDR1 SEHNR, CDR2 FQNEAQ (reference sequence). There are 14 residues in the CDR3. Trimming took off 5 bases at V and 4 bases at J, with 14 bases between the two ends. The CDR3 sequence is CASSRTQGSTEAFF. DNA of the CDR3: TGTGCCAGCAGCCGCACCCAGGGGAGCACTGAAGCTTTCTTT. The variable domain in full, completed from reference TRBV7-9 and TRBJ1-1, reads DTGVSQNPRHKITKRGQNVTFRCDPISEHNRLYWYRQTLGQGPEFLTYFQNEAQLEKSRLLSDRFSAERPKGSFSTLEIQRTEQGDSAMYLCASSRTQGSTEAFFGQGTRLTVV.

Many counts were recorded for this clonotype. V gene TRBV7-6 combines with J gene TRBJ2-5, with unresolved D. This CDR3 has 14 amino acids. V was trimmed by 3 bases and J by 2 bases, leaving 10 bases between them. Germline CDR1 and CDR2: SGHVS and FNYEAQ. Here the CDR3 reads CASSFRRDQETQYF. CDR3 DNA sequence: TGTGCCAGCAGCTTCCGGAGAGATCAAGAGACCCAGTACTTC.